The subject of this entry is one TCR beta chain. What it binds is not known. This sample is part of a study of cytotoxic CD8 clonotypes in ibrutinib-treated CLL. Study-wide findings and caveats: Contraction or stability on treatment characterized the public clonotypes, which were uncommon.

CDR1 is SNHLY and CDR2 is FYNNEI in the germline V gene. V was pared by 7 bases and J by 1 base, with 17 bases between. This CDR3 spans 15 amino acids. Some clones are missing from TCRdb's copy, which holds only in-frame ones; the method was immunoSEQ multiplex PCR. This sample yields some 350,000 clones, of which 67% are seen a single time; around 6.3% belongs to the top ten. This TCR was sampled from a human donor with chronic lymphocytic leukemia. The sample here was PBMCs, taken after 36 months of ibrutinib treatment. The chain is built from TRBV2 and TRBJ2-7; D is tentatively TRBD1 or TRBD2 (7 bases each). The CDR3 region has the DNA TGTGCCAGCAAATTAAGACAGGGAGGGTCCTACGAGCAGTACTTC. Translating gives CASKLRQGGSYEQYF.